The 14 T cell receptor beta chains listed next were all sequenced from one sample in a study of human T cells and chemical hapten exposure. Documented time point: patch test 3, about 24 weeks after DPC sensitization. Sample treatment: therapeutic diphenylcyclopropenone sensitization with weekly scalp DPC. It was from unfractionated whole blood that total RNA was extracted. TCRdb re-called the RACE reads with MiXCR, one entry per CDR3 protein. This sample has some 36,000 distinct CDR3 sequences, with more than 8% found just once. The source was whole blood, collected in connection with sensitization to the hapten diphenylcyclopropenone (DPC). The origin of the receptors is a man between 45 and 60 years old with alopecia areata. Some clones in this sample may be carry-over from other donors' samples.

V usage is TRBV20-1 and J usage is TRBJ1-2; D might be TRBD1 (5 bases). This CDR3 spans 11 amino acids. Trimming removed 5 bases from V and 5 bases from J, with 9 bases in between. CDR1 and CDR2 (germline): DFQATT, SNEGSKA (reference sequence). CDR3 loop: CSAPGVYGYTF. The CDR3 DNA follows: TGCAGTGCTCCGGGGGTATATGGCTACACCTTC.

This clonotype was seen ten or more times. DNA for the CDR3: TGCGCCAGCAGCCAAGAGGGCTATGAGCAGTTCTTC. Its protein is CASSQEGYEQFF. V usage is TRBV4-1 and J usage is TRBJ2-1, with D unclear. The CDR3 runs to 12 residues. Germline CDR1 reads MGHRA; CDR2 reads YSYEKL. V was clipped by 0 bases and J by 8 bases, with 5 bases between them.

There are many counts of this clonotype. This chain links TRBV19 with TRBJ2-6; D gene unclear. V gave up 6 bases and J gave up 2 bases, with 5 bases separating them. The CDR3 has 13 amino acids. Germline-derived CDR1 and CDR2 are LNHDA and SQIVND (reference sequence). CDR3 loop: CASRIPGANVLTF. CDR3 coding DNA: TGTGCCAGTAGGATCCCTGGGGCCAACGTCCTGACTTTC.

There are many counts of this clonotype. The V call is TRBV6-2 or TRBV6-3, the J call TRBJ2-7; a possible D gene is TRBD1 (6 bases). Germline V gene data show CDR1 as MNHEY and CDR2 as SVGEGT. V shed 4 bases and J shed 6 bases, with 10 bases lying between them. This CDR3 has 12 amino acids. The CDR3 DNA reads TGTGCCAGCAGTTTACAGGGTGTCGAGCAGTACTTC. It translates to CASSLQGVEQYF.

This clonotype showed up many times. CDR3 sequence reads: CASSHRDNRDYGYTF. Written as DNA, the CDR3 is TGTGCCAGTAGTCACCGGGACAACAGGGACTATGGCTACACCTTC. The chain has TRBV19 and TRBJ1-2, with D perhaps matching TRBD1 (6 bases). This CDR3 comprises 15 residues. Germline CDR1 reads LNHDA; CDR2 reads SQIVND (reference sequence). V lost 5 bases to trimming and J lost 3 bases, with 16 bases between them.

The chain recombines TRBV12-3 or TRBV12-4 with TRBJ2-4, with TRBD2 as a possible D gene (5 bases). Trimming stripped 5 bases from V and 0 bases from J, with 11 bases between. The CDR3 runs to 15 residues. Here the CDR3 DNA reads TGTGCCAGCAGTCCCCCTAGCACAGCCAAAAACATTCAGTACTTC. Translating gives CASSPPSTAKNIQYF.

This clonotype was recorded at least ten times. The J gene is TRBJ1-3, the V gene TRBV9, with unresolved D. This CDR3 has 15 residues. V shed 4 bases and J shed 2 bases, with 13 bases lying between them. Germline assignment: CDR1 SGDLS and CDR2 YYNGEE. The CDR3 is CASSLTGATGNTIYF. The DNA for the CDR3 is TGTGCCAGCAGCCTAACGGGAGCCACTGGAAACACCATATATTTT.

There are many counts of this clonotype. This chain links TRBV18 with TRBJ2-7; TRBD2 agrees at 7 bases. The trim removed 0 bases at V and 3 bases at J, leaving 8 bases unmatched. CDR3 length: 16 residues. In germline, CDR1 is KGHSH, CDR2 LQKENI. CDR3 in amino acids: CASSPPGKLAIYEQYF. The DNA of the CDR3 is TGTGCCAGCTCACCACCTGGCAAACTAGCGATCTACGAGCAGTACTTC.

The rearrangement uses TRBV3-1 and TRBJ2-7, with a tentative D call TRBD1 (5 bases). The CDR3 contains 14 residues. The ends were cut back, 3 bases at V and 0 bases at J, with 9 bases in the middle. The germline CDR1 and CDR2 sequences are LGHDT and YNNKEL (reference sequence). The DNA of the CDR3 is TGTGCCAGCAGCCACGGACAAATCTCCTACGAGCAGTACTTC. It codes for CASSHGQISYEQYF.

At least ten counts were recorded for this clonotype. This rearrangement joins TRBV7-6 to TRBJ1-4; the match to TRBD1 covers 8 bases. The CDR3 is made up of 15 amino acids. Trimming at V came to 6 bases and at J to 3 bases, leaving 6 bases not matched to a gene. Germline V CDR1 and CDR2: SGHVS, FNYEAQ. The CDR3 DNA reads TGTGCCAGCAGTCCCGACAGGGGCGCTAATGAAAAACTGTTTTTT. Translating it yields CASSPDRGANEKLFF.

This clonotype was counted many times. The chain combines TRBV7-9 with TRBJ2-7, with D tentatively TRBD2 (7 bases). CDR1 and CDR2 from the germline V gene are SEHNR and FQNEAQ (reference sequence). Trimming cost V 10 bases and J 0 bases, with 16 bases left between them. The CDR3 totals 14 residues. CDR3 residues: CATVRGGPSYEQYF. The CDR3 nucleotides read TGTGCCACCGTAAGGGGGGGGCCCTCCTACGAGCAGTACTTC.

This clonotype was observed at least ten times. CDR3 bases: TGCAGCGCTGGCCCAGATACGCAGTATTTT. It codes for CSAGPDTQYF. The chain recombines TRBV29-1 with TRBJ2-3; D is unclear. V shed 7 bases and J shed 4 bases, with 6 bases lying between them. The CDR3 spans 10 residues. Germline V gene data show CDR1 as SQVTM and CDR2 as ANQGSEA.

Ten or more counts support this clonotype. V and J are TRBV19 and TRBJ2-7; the D is unclear. The V end was cut by 4 bases, the J end by 3 bases, with 13 bases between. CDR1 is LNHDA, CDR2 SQIVND, per germline (reference sequence). The CDR3 sequence is 14 residues long. CDR3 sequence reads: CASSTYYLNYEQYF. The CDR3 DNA reads as TGTGCCAGTAGTACTTACTACTTAAACTACGAGCAGTACTTC.

This clonotype has ten or more counts. The chain combines TRBV7-3 with TRBJ1-1; D is unresolved. The CDR3 is made up of 14 amino acids. The ends were cut back, 2 bases at V and 1 base at J, with 8 bases in the middle. Germline V gene data show CDR1 as SGHTA and CDR2 as FQGTGA. The CDR3 coding sequence is TGTGCCAGCAGCTTAGGACGGACGAACACTGAAGCTTTCTTT. Protein: CASSLGRTNTEAFF. Supplemented by reference TRBV7-3 and TRBJ1-1, the full variable domain reads GAGVSQTPSNKVTEKGKYVELRCDPISGHTALYWYRQSLGQGPEFLIYFQGTGAADDSGLPNDRFFAVRPEGSVSTLKIQRTERGDSAVYLCASSLGRTNTEAFFGQGTRLTVV.